This note documents a single TCR beta chain sequence. As originally analysed: Amplifying reference gene primers gave estimates of nucleated cell counts. The protocol was immunoSEQ multiplex PCR, while the TCRdb copy is restricted to in-frame clones and leaves out a portion. V, J and clone size were drawn from that table, and D and trimming were deduced from the DNA. The sample holds some 160,000 clones, under 85% seen once. This sample was taken from a study of blood T cell repertoires in COVID-19. In the study overall: COVID-19 samples collected from the United States, Italy and Spain covered acute and convalescent phases.

CDR1 and CDR2 (germline): SGHNT, YENEEA. Trimming at V came to 5 bases and at J to 7 bases, leaving 11 bases not matched to a gene. This CDR3 comprises 16 residues. The source of this sequence is a man aged 45-60 years with active or convalescent COVID-19. This chain uses TRBV11-3 with TRBJ2-2; 9 nucleotides match TRBD2. Sequenced input: peripheral blood. CDR3 residues: CASSQSLAGRGGELFF. The CDR3 coding sequence is TGTGCCAGCAGCCAGTCCCTAGCGGGACGGGGCGGGGAGCTGTTTTTT.